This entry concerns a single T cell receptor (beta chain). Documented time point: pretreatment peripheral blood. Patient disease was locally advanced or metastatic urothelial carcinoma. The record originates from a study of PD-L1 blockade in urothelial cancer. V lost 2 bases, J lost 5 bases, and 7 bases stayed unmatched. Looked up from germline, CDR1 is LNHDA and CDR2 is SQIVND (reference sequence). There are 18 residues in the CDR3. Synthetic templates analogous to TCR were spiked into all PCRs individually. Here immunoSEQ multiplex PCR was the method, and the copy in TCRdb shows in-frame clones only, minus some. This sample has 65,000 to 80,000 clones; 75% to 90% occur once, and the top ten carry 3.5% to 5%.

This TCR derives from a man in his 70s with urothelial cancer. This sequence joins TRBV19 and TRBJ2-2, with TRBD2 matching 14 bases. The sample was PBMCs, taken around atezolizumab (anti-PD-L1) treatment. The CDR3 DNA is TGTGCCAGTAGTATATCGGGACTAGCGGGAGTAGGGACCGGGGAGCTGTTTTTT. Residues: CASSISGLAGVGTGELFF.